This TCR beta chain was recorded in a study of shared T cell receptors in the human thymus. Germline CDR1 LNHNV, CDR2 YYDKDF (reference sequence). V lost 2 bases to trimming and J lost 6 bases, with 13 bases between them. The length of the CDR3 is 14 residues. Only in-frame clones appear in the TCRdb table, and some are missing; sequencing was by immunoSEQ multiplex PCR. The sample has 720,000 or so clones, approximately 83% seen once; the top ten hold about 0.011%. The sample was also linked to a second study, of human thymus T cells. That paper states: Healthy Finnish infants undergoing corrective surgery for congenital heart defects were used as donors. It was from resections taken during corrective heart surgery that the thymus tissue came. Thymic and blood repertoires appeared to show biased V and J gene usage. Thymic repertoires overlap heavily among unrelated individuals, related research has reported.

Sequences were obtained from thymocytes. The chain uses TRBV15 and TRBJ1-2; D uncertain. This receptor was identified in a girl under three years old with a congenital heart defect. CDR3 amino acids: CATSRLGDPDGYTF. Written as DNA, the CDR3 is TGTGCCACCAGCAGACTCGGAGACCCCGATGGCTACACCTTC.